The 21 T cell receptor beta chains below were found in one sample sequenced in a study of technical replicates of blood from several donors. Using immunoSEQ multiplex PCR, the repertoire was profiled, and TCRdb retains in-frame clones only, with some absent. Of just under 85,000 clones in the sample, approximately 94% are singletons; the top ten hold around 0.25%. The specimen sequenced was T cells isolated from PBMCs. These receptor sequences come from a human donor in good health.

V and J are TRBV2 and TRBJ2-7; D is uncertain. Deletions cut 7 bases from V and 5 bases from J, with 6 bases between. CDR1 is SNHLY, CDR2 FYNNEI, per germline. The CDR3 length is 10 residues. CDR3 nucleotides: TGTGCCAGCACAACTAACGAGCAGTACTTC. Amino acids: CASTTNEQYF. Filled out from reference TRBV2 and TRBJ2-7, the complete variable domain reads EPEVTQTPSHQVTQMGQEVILRCVPISNHLYFYWYRQILGQKVEFLVSFYNNEISEKSEIFDDQFSVERPDGSNFTLKIRSTKLEDSAMYFCASTTNEQYFGPGTRLTVT.

The CDR3 protein is CASAAAQYF. CDR3 in DNA: TGTGCCAGCGCGGCGGCCCAGTACTTC. The V gene is TRBV6-4, the J gene TRBJ2-7; D is undetermined. The germline gives CDR1 MRHNA, CDR2 SNTAGT. The CDR3 consists of 9 residues. Trimming took off 8 bases at V and 10 bases at J, with 9 bases between the two ends.

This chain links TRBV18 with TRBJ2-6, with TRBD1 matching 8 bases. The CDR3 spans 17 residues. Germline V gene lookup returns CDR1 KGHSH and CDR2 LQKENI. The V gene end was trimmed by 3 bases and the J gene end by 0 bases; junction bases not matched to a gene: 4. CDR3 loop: CASSPTGAVSGANVLTF. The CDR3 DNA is TGTGCCAGCTCACCGACAGGGGCTGTCTCTGGGGCCAACGTCCTGACTTTC. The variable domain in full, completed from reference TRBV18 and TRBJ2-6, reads NAGVMQNPRHLVRRRGQEARLRCSPMKGHSHVYWYRQLPEEGLKFMVYLQKENIIDESGMPKERFSAEFPKEGPSILRIQQVVRGDSAAYFCASSPTGAVSGANVLTFGAGSRLTVL.

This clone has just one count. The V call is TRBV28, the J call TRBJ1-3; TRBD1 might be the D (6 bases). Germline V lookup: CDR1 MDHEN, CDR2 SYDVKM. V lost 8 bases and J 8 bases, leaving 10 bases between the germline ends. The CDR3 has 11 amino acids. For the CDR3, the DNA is TGTGCCAGCGTAAGGGGGTACACCATATATTTT. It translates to CASVRGYTIYF.

CDR3 nucleotides: TGCGCCAGCAGCTTGGACAGACCCACTGAAGCTTTCTTT. This sequence encodes CASSLDRPTEAFF. The genes are TRBV5-1 and TRBJ1-1; D gene ambiguous. The CDR3 has 13 amino acids. Germline CDR1 reads SGHRS; CDR2 reads YFSETQ. Trimming stripped 0 bases from V and 4 bases from J, with 7 bases between.

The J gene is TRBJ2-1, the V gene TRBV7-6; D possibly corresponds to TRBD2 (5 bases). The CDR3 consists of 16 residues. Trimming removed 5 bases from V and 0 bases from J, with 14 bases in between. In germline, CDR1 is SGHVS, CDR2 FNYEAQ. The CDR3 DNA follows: TGTGCCAGCAGCCGGCGGGTTCCGAGCTCCTACAATGAGCAGTTCTTC. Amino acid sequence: CASSRRVPSSYNEQFF. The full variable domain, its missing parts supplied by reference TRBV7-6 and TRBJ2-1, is GAGVSQSPRYKVTKRGQDVALRCDPISGHVSLYWYRQALGQGPEFLTYFNYEAQQDKSGLPNDRFSAERPEGSISTLTIQRTEQRDSAMYRCASSRRVPSSYNEQFFGPGTRLTVL.

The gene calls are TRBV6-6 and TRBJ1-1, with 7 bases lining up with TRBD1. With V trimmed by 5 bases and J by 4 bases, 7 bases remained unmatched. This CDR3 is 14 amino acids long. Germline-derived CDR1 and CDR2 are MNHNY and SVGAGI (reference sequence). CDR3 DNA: TGTGCCAGCAGTACCACAGGGGTGGCCACTGAAGCTTTCTTT. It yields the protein CASSTTGVATEAFF.

CDR3 DNA: TGTGCCAGCAGTAGGGAGGGGGGCTACAATGAGCAGTTCTTC. It codes for CASSREGGYNEQFF. V is TRBV27 and J is TRBJ2-1, with D perhaps TRBD2 (7 bases). Looked up from germline, CDR1 is MNHEY and CDR2 is SMNVEV (reference sequence). CDR3 length: 14 residues. V shed 5 bases and J shed 3 bases, with 11 bases lying between them.

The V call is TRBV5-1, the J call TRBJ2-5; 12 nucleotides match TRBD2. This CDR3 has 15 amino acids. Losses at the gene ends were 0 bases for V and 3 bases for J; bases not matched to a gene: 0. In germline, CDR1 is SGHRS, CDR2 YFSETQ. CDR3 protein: CASSLGTSGEETQYF. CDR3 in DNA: TGCGCCAGCAGCTTGGGGACTAGCGGGGAAGAGACCCAGTACTTC.

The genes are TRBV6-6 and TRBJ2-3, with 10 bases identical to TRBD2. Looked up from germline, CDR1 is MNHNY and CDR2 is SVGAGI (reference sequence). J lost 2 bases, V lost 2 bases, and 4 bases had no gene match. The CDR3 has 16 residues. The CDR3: CASSYLAGAPTDTQYF. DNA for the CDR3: TGTGCCAGCAGTTACCTAGCGGGGGCACCCACAGATACGCAGTATTTT.

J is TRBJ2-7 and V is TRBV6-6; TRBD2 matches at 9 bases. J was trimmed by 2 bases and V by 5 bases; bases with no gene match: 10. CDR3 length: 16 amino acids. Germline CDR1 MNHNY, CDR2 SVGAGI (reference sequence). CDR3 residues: CASSLTSGYQPYEQYF. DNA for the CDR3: TGTGCCAGCAGTCTTACTAGCGGGTACCAACCCTACGAGCAGTACTTC.

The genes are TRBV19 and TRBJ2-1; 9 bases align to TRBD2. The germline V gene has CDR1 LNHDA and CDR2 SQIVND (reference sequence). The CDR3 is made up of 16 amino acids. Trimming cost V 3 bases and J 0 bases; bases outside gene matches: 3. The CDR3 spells CASSIPSGTSYNEQFF. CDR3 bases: TGTGCCAGTAGTATCCCTAGCGGGACCTCCTACAATGAGCAGTTCTTC.

This chain's CDR3 is CAGGDESYEQYF. The CDR3 coding sequence is TGTGCCGGGGGGGACGAATCCTACGAGCAGTACTTC. The V gene is TRBV18, the J gene TRBJ2-7, with 7 bases identical to TRBD2. Unmatched junction bases numbered 5, after V lost 11 bases and J lost 1 base. CDR3 length equals 12 residues. Germline values: CDR1 KGHSH, CDR2 LQKENI.

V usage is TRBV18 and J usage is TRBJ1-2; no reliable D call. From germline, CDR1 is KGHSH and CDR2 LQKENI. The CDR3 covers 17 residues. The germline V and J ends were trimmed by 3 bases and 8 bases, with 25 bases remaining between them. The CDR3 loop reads CASSPPSIKTEYGGYTF. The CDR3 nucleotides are TGTGCCAGCTCACCTCCTTCGATTAAGACGGAGTACGGGGGCTACACCTTC.

CDR3 region: CASREGLEYEQYF. CDR3 bases: TGTGCCAGCAGGGAGGGATTGGAGTACGAGCAGTACTTC. The chain couples TRBV28 to TRBJ2-7, with D possibly being TRBD2 (6 bases). V was cut by 6 bases and J by 4 bases, with 13 bases left in between. The CDR3 is 13 amino acids. CDR1 is MDHEN and CDR2 is SYDVKM in the germline V gene.

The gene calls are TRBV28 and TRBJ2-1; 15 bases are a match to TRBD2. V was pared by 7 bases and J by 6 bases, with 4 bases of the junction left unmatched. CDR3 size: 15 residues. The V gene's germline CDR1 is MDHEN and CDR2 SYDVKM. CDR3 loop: CASTLGLAGGNEQFF. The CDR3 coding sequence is TGTGCCAGCACCCTGGGACTAGCGGGAGGCAATGAGCAGTTCTTC.

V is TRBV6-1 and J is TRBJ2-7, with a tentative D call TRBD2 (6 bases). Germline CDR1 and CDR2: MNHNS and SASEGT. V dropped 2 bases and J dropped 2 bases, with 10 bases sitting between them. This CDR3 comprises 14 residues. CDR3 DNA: TGTGCCAGCAGTGAATACGGGAGTGCCTACGAGCAGTACTTC. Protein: CASSEYGSAYEQYF.

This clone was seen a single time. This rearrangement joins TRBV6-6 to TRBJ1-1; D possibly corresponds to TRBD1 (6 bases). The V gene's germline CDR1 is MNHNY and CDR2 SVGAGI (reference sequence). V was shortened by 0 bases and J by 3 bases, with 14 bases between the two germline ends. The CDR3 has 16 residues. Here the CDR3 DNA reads TGTGCCAGCAGTTACTCAGTCTGGGGGGGCGACACTGAAGCTTTCTTT. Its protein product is CASSYSVWGGDTEAFF.

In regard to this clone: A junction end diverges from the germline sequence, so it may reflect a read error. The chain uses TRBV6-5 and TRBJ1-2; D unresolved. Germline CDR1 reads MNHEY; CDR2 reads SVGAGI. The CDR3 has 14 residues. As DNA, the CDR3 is TGTGCCAGCAGTTCCTCACTCAGCATGCCTGTACGGAGCTTC. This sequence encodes CASSSSLSMPVRSF.

In nucleotides, the CDR3 is TGTGCCAGCAGTCTTTGGACTAGCGGGGATCCAGATACGCAGTATTTT. Translated, it gives CASSLWTSGDPDTQYF. The gene calls are TRBV2 and TRBJ2-3, with 12 bases identical to TRBD2. The CDR3 has 16 amino acids. Losses at the gene ends were 5 bases for V and 4 bases for J; bases not matched to a gene: 7. Germline V gene data show CDR1 as SNHLY and CDR2 as FYNNEI.

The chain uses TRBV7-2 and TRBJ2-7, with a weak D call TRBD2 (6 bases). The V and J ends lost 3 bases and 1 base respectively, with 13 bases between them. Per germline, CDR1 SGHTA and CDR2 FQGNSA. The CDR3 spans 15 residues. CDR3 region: CASSFFLARSYEQYF. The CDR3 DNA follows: TGTGCCAGCAGCTTTTTCCTAGCGAGATCCTACGAGCAGTACTTC.